This paragraph covers one TCR beta chain sequence. What it binds is not known. TCRdb's table, derived via immunoSEQ multiplex PCR, lists solely in-frame clones and lacks some. The repertoire holds roughly 110,000 clones, with around nine tenths as singletons. The sample is drawn from a study of T cell responses to AZD1222 COVID-19 vaccine. Points from the study as a whole: After two AZD1222 doses, spike-specific TCR breadth and depth rose versus day 0. Mostly white British, mostly female donors; authors suggested clonal diversity may be underestimated.

CDR1 and CDR2 (germline): KGHSH, LQKENI. The CDR3 loop spans 14 amino acids. Trimming shortened V by 3 bases and J by 0 bases, and 8 bases separated the two germline ends. The sample here was peripheral blood, taken on day 0 of AZD1222 vaccination. This clonotype was obtained from an adult in good health. The chain uses TRBV18 and TRBJ1-2; D gene ambiguous. CDR3 protein: CASSPGSTNYGYTF. The CDR3 nucleotides read TGTGCCAGCTCACCGGGTAGTACTAACTATGGCTACACCTTC.